This T cell receptor beta chain originates from a study of cytomegalovirus exposure and HLA in healthy donors. General study results and limits: In a later analysis, TCR beta V- and J-gene trimming showed a link to a missense DCLRE1C variant.

In the PCR, 60 Vbeta and 13 Jbeta primers were used. Authors' processing steps: An analysis that came later counted 80 million or so unique TCR beta chains, approximately 10 million shared. TCRdb keeps only in-frame clones here, not all; method: immunoSEQ multiplex PCR. V and J calls and clone size are those listed in that table; D and trimming were worked out from the DNA. The table lists just under 65,000 clones, with around a sixth in the top ten. V dropped 11 bases and J dropped 9; count of bases not matched to a gene: 17. Germline CDR1 reads SGHTA; CDR2 reads FQGTGA. The CDR3 extends over 15 amino acids. Points on this clone: No antigen is known for it.

The source of this sequence is a boy between 10 and 17 years old in good health and CMV-seronegative. The specimen was PBMCs. This chain connects TRBV7-3 to TRBJ2-2; 8 positions agree with TRBD1. CDR3 in amino acids: CAARTGNETSRELFF. The CDR3 nucleotides read TGTGCCGCCCGGACAGGGAATGAGACATCTCGGGAGCTGTTTTTT.